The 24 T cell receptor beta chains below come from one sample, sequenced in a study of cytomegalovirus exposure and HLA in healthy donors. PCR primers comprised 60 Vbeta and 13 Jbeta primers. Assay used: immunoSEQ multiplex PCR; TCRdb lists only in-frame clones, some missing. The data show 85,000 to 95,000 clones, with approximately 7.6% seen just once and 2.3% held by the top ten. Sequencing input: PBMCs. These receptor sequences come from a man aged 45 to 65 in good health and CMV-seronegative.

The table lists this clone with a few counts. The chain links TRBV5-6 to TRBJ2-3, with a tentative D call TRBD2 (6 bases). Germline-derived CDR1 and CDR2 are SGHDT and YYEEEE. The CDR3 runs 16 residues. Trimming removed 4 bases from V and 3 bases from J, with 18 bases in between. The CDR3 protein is CASSIGTYGVTDTQYF. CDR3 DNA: TGTGCCAGCAGCATCGGGACTTACGGGGTGACAGATACGCAGTATTTT.

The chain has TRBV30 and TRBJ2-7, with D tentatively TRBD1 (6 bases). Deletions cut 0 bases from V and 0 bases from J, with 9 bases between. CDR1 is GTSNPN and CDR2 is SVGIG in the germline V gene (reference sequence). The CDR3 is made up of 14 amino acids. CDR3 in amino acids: CAWSVWDTSYEQYF. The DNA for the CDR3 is TGTGCCTGGAGTGTATGGGACACCTCCTACGAGCAGTACTTC.

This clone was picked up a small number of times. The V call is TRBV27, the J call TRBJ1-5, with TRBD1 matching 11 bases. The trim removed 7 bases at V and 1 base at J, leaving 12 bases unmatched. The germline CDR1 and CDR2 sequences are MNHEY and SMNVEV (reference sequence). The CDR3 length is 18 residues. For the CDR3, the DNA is TGTGCCAGCAACCGGGACAGGGGGATGGCAGTGAGCAATCAGCCCCAGCATTTT. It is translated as CASNRDRGMAVSNQPQHF.

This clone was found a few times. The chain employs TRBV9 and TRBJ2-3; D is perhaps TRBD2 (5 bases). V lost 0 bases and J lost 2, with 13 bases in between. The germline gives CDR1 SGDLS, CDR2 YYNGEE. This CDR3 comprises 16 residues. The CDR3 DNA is TGTGCCAGCAGCGTAGGGTCTAGCCTTTACACAGATACGCAGTATTTT. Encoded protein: CASSVGSSLYTDTQYF. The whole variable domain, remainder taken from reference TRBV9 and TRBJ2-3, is DSGVTQTPKHLITATGQRVTLRCSPRSGDLSVYWYQQSLDQGLQFLIQYYNGEERAKGNILERFSAQQFPDLHSELNLSSLELGDSALYFCASSVGSSLYTDTQYFGPGTRLTVL.

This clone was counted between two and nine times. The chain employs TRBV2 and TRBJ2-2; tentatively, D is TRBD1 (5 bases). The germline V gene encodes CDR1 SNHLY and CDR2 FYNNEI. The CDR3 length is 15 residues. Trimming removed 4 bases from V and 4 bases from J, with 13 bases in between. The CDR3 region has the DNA TGTGCCAGCAGTGGTCCAGGGATTAGCACCGGGGAGCTGTTTTTT. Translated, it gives CASSGPGISTGELFF.

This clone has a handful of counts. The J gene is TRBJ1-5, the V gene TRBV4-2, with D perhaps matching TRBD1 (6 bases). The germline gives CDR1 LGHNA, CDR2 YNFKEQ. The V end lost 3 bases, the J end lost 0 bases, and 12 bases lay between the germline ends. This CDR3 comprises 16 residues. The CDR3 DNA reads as TGTGCCAGCAGCCATGGACAGATTGATAGCAATCAGCCCCAGCATTTT. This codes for CASSHGQIDSNQPQHF.

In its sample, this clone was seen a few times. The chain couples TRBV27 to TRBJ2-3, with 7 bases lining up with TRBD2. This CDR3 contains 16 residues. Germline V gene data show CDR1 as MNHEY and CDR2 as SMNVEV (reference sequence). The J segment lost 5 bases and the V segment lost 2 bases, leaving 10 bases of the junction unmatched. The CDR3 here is CASSLTSVGREDTQYF. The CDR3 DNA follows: TGTGCCAGCAGTTTAACTAGCGTAGGTAGGGAAGATACGCAGTATTTT.

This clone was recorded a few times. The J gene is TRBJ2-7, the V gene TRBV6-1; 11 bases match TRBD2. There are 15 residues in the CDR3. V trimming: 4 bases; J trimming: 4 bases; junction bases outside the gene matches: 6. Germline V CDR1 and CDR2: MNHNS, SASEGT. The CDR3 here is CASSASTSGSYEQYF. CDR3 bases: TGTGCCAGCAGTGCTTCTACTAGCGGGAGTTACGAGCAGTACTTC.

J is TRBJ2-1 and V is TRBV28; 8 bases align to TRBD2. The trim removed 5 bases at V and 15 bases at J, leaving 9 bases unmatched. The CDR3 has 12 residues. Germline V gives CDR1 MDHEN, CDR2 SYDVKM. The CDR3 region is CASSPGTRGSFF. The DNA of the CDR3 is TGTGCCAGCAGTCCGGGGACTAGAGGTTCGTTCTTC.

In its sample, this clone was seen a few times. CDR3 nucleotides: TGTGCCAGTAGGGGGACAACCGTCCACAATGAGCAGTTCTTC. Its protein is CASRGTTVHNEQFF. The rearrangement uses TRBV19 and TRBJ2-1; TRBD1 is a possible D gene (6 bases). V gave up 6 bases and J gave up 5 bases, with 14 bases separating them. CDR3 length: 14 amino acids. In germline, CDR1 is LNHDA, CDR2 SQIVND (reference sequence).

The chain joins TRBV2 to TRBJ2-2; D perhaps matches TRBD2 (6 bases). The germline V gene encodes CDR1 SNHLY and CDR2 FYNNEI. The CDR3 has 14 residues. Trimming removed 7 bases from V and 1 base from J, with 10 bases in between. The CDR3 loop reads CASTGGENTGELFF. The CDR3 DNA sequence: TGTGCCAGCACCGGCGGGGAGAACACCGGGGAGCTGTTTTTT.

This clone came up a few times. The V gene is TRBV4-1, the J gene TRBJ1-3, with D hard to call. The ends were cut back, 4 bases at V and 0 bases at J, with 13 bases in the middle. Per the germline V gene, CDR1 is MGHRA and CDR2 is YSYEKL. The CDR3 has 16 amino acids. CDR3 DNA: TGCGCCAGCAGCCGCCCGCGAGTTGACTCTGGAAACACCATATATTTT. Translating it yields CASSRPRVDSGNTIYF.

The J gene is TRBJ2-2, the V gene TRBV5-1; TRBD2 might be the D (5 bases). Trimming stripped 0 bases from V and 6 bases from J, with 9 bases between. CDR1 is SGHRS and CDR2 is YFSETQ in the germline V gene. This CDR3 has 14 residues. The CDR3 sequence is CASSLAWGAGELFF. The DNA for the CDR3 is TGCGCCAGCAGCTTGGCATGGGGAGCCGGGGAGCTGTTTTTT. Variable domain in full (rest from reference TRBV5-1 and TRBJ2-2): KAGVTQTPRYLIKTRGQQVTLSCSPISGHRSVSWYQQTPGQGLQFLFEYFSETQRNKGNFPGRFSGRQFSNSRSEMNVSTLELGDSALYLCASSLAWGAGELFFGEGSRLTVL.

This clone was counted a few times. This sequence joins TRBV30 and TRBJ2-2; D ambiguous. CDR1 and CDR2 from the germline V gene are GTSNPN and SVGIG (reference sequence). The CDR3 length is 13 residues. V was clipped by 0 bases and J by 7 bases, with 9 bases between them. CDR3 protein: CAWSVSNGGELFF. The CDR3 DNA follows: TGTGCCTGGAGTGTTAGCAACGGCGGGGAGCTGTTTTTT.

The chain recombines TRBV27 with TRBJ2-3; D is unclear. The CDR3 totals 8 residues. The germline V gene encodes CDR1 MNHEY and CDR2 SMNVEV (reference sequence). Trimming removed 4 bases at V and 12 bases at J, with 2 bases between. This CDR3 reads CASSSQYF. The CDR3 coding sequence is TGTGCCAGCAGTTCTCAGTATTTT.

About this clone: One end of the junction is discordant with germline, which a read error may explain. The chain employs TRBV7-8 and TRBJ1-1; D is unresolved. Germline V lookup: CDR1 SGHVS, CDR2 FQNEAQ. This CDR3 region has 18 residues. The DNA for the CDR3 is TGTGCCAGCAGCTTCTCCCGGGCCTCCGGCTTAGAGTGGACTGAACCTTTCTTT. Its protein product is CASSFSRASGLEWTEPFF.

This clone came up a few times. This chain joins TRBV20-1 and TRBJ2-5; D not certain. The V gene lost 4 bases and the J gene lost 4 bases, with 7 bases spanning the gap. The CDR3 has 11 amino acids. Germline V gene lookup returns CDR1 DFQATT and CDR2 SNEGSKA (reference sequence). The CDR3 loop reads CSAISSETQYF. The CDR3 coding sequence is TGCAGTGCTATATCTTCAGAGACCCAGTACTTC.

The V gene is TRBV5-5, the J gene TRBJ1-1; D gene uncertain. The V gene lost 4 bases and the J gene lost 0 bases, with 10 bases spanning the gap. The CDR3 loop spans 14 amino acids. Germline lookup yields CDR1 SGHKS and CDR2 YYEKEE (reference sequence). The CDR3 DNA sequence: TGTGCCAGCAGCCAACAGAACTTGAACACTGAAGCTTTCTTT. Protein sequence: CASSQQNLNTEAFF.

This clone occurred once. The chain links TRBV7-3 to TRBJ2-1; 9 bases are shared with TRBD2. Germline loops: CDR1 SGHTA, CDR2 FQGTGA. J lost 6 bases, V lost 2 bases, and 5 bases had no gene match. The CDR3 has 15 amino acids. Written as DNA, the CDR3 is TGTGCCAGCAGCTTAGGGGCTAGCGGGACCAATGAGCAGTTCTTC. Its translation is CASSLGASGTNEQFF.

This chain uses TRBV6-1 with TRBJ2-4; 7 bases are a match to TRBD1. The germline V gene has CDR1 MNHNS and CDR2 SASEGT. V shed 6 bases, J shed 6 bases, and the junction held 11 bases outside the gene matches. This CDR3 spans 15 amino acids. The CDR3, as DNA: TGTGCCAGCAGCGAGCGACAGGGAGAGGGAAACATTCAGTACTTC. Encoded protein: CASSERQGEGNIQYF.

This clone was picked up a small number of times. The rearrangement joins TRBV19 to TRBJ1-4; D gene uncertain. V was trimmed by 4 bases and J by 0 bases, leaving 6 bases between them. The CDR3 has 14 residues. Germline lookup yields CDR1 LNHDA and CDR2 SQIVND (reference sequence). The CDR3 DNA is TGTGCCAGTAGTACCGTTTCAACTAATGAAAAACTGTTTTTT. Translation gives CASSTVSTNEKLFF. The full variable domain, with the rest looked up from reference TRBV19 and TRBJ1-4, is DGGITQSPKYLFRKEGQNVTLSCEQNLNHDAMYWYRQDPGQGLRLIYYSQIVNDFQKGDIAEGYSVSREKKESFPLTVTSAQKNPTAFYLCASSTVSTNEKLFFGSGTQLSVL.

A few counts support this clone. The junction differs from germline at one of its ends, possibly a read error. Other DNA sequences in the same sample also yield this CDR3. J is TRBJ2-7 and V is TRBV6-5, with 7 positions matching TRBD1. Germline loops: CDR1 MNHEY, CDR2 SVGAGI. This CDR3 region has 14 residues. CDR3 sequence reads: CASSYGQASYEQYF. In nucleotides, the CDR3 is TGTGCCAGCAGTTACGGACAGGCCTCCTACGAGCAGTACTTT.

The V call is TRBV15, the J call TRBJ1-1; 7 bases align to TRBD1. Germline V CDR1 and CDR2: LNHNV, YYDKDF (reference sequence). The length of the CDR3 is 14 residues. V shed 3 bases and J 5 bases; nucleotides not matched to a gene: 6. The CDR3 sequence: CATSSRGGVTEAFF. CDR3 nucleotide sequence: TGTGCCACCAGCAGCAGAGGGGGCGTAACTGAAGCTTTCTTT.

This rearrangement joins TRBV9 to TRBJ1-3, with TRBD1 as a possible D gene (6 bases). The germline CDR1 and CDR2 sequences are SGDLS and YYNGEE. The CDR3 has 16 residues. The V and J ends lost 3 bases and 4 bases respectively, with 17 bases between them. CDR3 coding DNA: TGTGCCAGCAGCGCCCCGGGGGGCGCGTTCGGAAACACCATATATTTT. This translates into CASSAPGGAFGNTIYF.